One T cell receptor (beta chain) is described in this entry. Its antigen is unidentified. The germline gives CDR1 LNHDA, CDR2 SQIVND (reference sequence). The V end was cut by 6 bases, the J end by 4 bases, with 13 bases between. This CDR3 region has 14 residues. The record originates from a study of siplizumab effects on memory and regulatory T cells. Regarding the study as a whole: Fewer alloreactive sequences mapped to unstimulated CD4+ memory cells under siplizumab. Proof of suppressive function in proliferating Tregs from siplizumab cultures was not established. Mappable alloreactive CD4+ clones averaged approximately 67% Treg-derived with siplizumab versus about 30% in controls.

Assay: immunoSEQ multiplex PCR; the TCRdb copy retains only in-frame clones and omits some. The sample has about 50,000 clones, about 90% seen once. Where a few donor pairs were concerned, the unstimulated naive, memory, effector memory and TEMRA subsets underwent sequencing. This rearrangement joins TRBV19 to TRBJ2-1, with D perhaps TRBD2 (5 bases). The sequence was obtained from a human donor in good health. The sequenced sample was naive CD8+ T cells sorted from blood. The DNA for the CDR3 is TGTGCCAGTAGCCGAGGGCTACCATACAATGAGCAGTTCTTC. As protein: CASSRGLPYNEQFF.